The 26 T cell receptor beta chains in this list originate from one sample, sequenced in a study of post-analysis software for immune sequencing data. These receptors are not linked to any known antigen. Broader study findings: Included in a set of roughly five TRBV segments more frequent in patients than controls were TRBV5-6, TRBV5-1 and TRBV20-1.

TCR beta libraries were prepared from cDNA with unique molecular identifiers. TCRdb processed the PCR reads anew with MiXCR; each CDR3 protein has one entry. In the table there are more than 350,000 distinct CDR3 sequences, over 30% of which are singletons. Sequencing used blood. These receptors were collected from a girl aged 2-10 years with multiple sclerosis.

There are a few counts of this clonotype. V is TRBV10-3 and J is TRBJ1-2; D may be TRBD1 (6 bases). Germline assignment: CDR1 ENHRY and CDR2 SYGVKD. V was clipped by 8 bases and J by 7 bases, with 14 bases between them. The CDR3 consists of 12 residues. CDR3 nucleotide sequence: TGTGCCATCCCCAGAGGGGGAGGTGGCTACACCTTC. This translates into CAIPRGGGGYTF.

A few counts support this clonotype. The chain carries TRBV7-6 and TRBJ2-3; D unresolved. The ends were cut back, 5 bases at V and 2 bases at J, with 11 bases in the middle. Germline V lookup: CDR1 SGHVS, CDR2 FNYEAQ. This CDR3 is 14 amino acids long. CDR3 residues: CASSLDRDTDTQYF. Here the CDR3 DNA reads TGTGCCAGCAGCCTGGACCGAGACACAGATACGCAGTATTTT.

Only one count was recorded for this clonotype. The rearrangement uses TRBV7-4 and TRBJ2-3; 8 bases align to TRBD1. CDR1 is SGHVT and CDR2 is SQSDAQ in the germline V gene. The CDR3 extends over 17 amino acids. Unmatched junction bases numbered 18, after V lost 5 bases and J lost 8 bases. CDR3: CASSIPPQRTQGGTQYF. The CDR3 DNA follows: TGTGCCAGCAGCATACCACCCCAGAGGACACAGGGGGGTACGCAGTATTTT.

This chain connects TRBV6-6 to TRBJ2-1; no clear D gene. This CDR3 has 11 residues. The germline V gene has CDR1 MNHNY and CDR2 SVGAGI (reference sequence). Trimming took off 2 bases at V and 8 bases at J, with 4 bases between the two ends. The CDR3 coding sequence is TGTGCCAGCAGTTACGACTATGAGCAGTTCTTC. Its translation is CASSYDYEQFF.

The chain couples TRBV7-8 to TRBJ2-5; D call uncertain. The J call may not be correct, given that the DNA end is closer to TRBJ2-7. The germline CDR1 and CDR2 sequences are SGHVS and FQNEAQ. The CDR3 extends over 13 amino acids. In DNA, the CDR3 is TGTGCCAGCAGCTTAGCTTGGCGGTACGAGCAGTACTTC. It is translated as CASSLAWRYEQYF.

V usage is TRBV6-5 and J usage is TRBJ2-5; 8 bases are a match to TRBD1. The trim removed 2 bases at V and 4 bases at J, leaving 6 bases unmatched. CDR3 length equals 15 residues. Germline V lookup: CDR1 MNHEY, CDR2 SVGAGI. CDR3 coding DNA: TGTGCCAGCAGTTACCTCGGGACAGGTCGAGAGACCCAGTACTTC. Its translation is CASSYLGTGRETQYF.

The V and J genes are TRBV25-1 and TRBJ2-5, with 9 bases fitting TRBD1. The DNA end is a closer match to TRBJ2-7, so the J assignment may be wrong. The length of the CDR3 is 15 residues. Germline V gene lookup returns CDR1 MGHDK and CDR2 SYGVNS. The CDR3: CASSETGGIGYEQYF. The DNA of the CDR3 is TGTGCCAGCAGTGAGACAGGGGGTATTGGATACGAGCAGTACTTC.

V and J are TRBV7-9 and TRBJ2-3; D is uncertain. The CDR3 has 15 residues. V was pared by 1 base and J by 2 bases, with 10 bases between. Germline-derived CDR1 and CDR2 are SEHNR and FQNEAQ (reference sequence). In DNA form, the CDR3 reads TGTGCCAGCAGCTTAGGCCTAGGGCTCACAGATACGCAGTATTTT. Its protein product is CASSLGLGLTDTQYF. Based on the CDR3 plus reference TRBV7-9 and TRBJ2-3, the full variable domain is DTGVSQNPRHKITKRGQNVTFRCDPISEHNRLYWYRQTLGQGPEFLTYFQNEAQLEKSRLLSDRFSAERPKGSFSTLEIQRTEQGDSAMYLCASSLGLGLTDTQYFGPGTRLTVL.

This chain uses TRBV10-3 with TRBJ2-5, with 8 nucleotides matching TRBD2. The CDR3 length is 17 residues. Germline CDR1 ENHRY, CDR2 SYGVKD. J was trimmed by 5 bases and V by 0 bases; bases with no gene match: 11. The CDR3 coding sequence is TGTGCCATCAGTGAGTCTCTGGCTAGCGGGTTTGGCGAGACCCAGTACTTC. Translation: CAISESLASGFGETQYF.

This clonotype occurred a few times. V and J are TRBV5-1 and TRBJ1-1; D is unclear. The CDR3 has 17 residues. Germline CDR1 and CDR2: SGHRS and YFSETQ. Trimming left V 4 bases short and J 4 bases short, with 23 bases between. The CDR3 sequence: CASSPNSPSSRSTEAFF. The CDR3 DNA is TGCGCCAGCAGCCCGAACAGTCCCTCCAGCAGGAGCACTGAAGCTTTCTTT.

This chain joins TRBV29-1 and TRBJ2-7; 11 bases are shared with TRBD2. Germline V gene data show CDR1 as SQVTM and CDR2 as ANQGSEA. V lost 3 bases, J lost 3 bases, and 7 bases stayed unmatched. CDR3 length: 15 amino acids. The CDR3 reads CSVEASGGPHYEQYF. The CDR3 DNA follows: TGCAGCGTTGAGGCTAGCGGGGGGCCTCACTACGAGCAGTACTTC.

Remarks on this clonotype: A read error may account for a junction end that differs from germline. The chain links TRBV7-2 to TRBJ2-7; 10 bases are shared with TRBD1. The CDR3 sequence is 16 residues long. Germline loops: CDR1 SGHTA, CDR2 FQGNSA. The chain's CDR3 is CASSLAGTGEVYGQYF. In nucleotides, the CDR3 is TGTGCCAGCAGCTTAGCAGGGACAGGGGAGGTATACGGGCAGTACTTC.

This chain connects TRBV5-1 to TRBJ2-4; TRBD1 might be the D (5 bases). From germline, CDR1 is SGHRS and CDR2 YFSETQ. This CDR3 has 15 amino acids. Trimming took 4 bases from V and 1 from J, leaving 12 bases between them. CDR3 amino acids: CASSGQGWAKNIQYF. The DNA of the CDR3 is TGCGCCAGCAGCGGCCAGGGTTGGGCCAAAAACATTCAGTACTTC. Based on the CDR3 plus reference TRBV5-1 and TRBJ2-4, the full variable domain is KAGVTQTPRYLIKTRGQQVTLSCSPISGHRSVSWYQQTPGQGLQFLFEYFSETQRNKGNFPGRFSGRQFSNSRSEMNVSTLELGDSALYLCASSGQGWAKNIQYFGAGTRLSVL.

The chain links TRBV20-1 to TRBJ2-1; D uncertain. The CDR3 length is 17 residues. V was trimmed by 2 bases and J by 1 base, leaving 18 bases between them. CDR1 is DFQATT, CDR2 SNEGSKA, per germline (reference sequence). The CDR3 reads CSARPKKVLGSYNEQFF. In DNA form, the CDR3 reads TGCAGTGCTAGACCTAAAAAAGTCCTAGGGTCCTACAATGAGCAGTTCTTC.

The genes are TRBV28 and TRBJ1-2; maybe TRBD1 (6 bases). CDR1 and CDR2 from the germline V gene are MDHEN and SYDVKM. V was clipped by 3 bases and J by 5 bases, with 19 bases between them. The CDR3 is 16 residues long. The CDR3 protein is CASSLKIGRGGYGYTF. CDR3 in DNA: TGTGCCAGCAGTTTGAAGATCGGGAGAGGGGGATATGGCTACACCTTC.

This sequence joins TRBV20-1 and TRBJ1-2, with 8 positions matching TRBD1. Germline values: CDR1 DFQATT, CDR2 SNEGSKA (reference sequence). J was trimmed by 9 bases and V by 0 bases; bases with no gene match: 9. The CDR3 runs 14 residues. The CDR3 region has the DNA TGCAGTGCTAGAGAATCTTCAGGGGGCAGGAGCTACACCTTC. It translates to CSARESSGGRSYTF.

This chain links TRBV20-1 with TRBJ2-1; 7 bases are shared with TRBD2. This CDR3 has 16 amino acids. Germline CDR1 reads DFQATT; CDR2 reads SNEGSKA (reference sequence). With V trimmed by 0 bases and J by 0 bases, 5 bases remained unmatched. DNA of the CDR3: TGCAGTGCTAGAGAAGAAGCGGGGCGCTCCTACAATGAGCAGTTCTTC. Its translation: CSAREEAGRSYNEQFF.

The chain joins TRBV4-2 to TRBJ2-7, with D possibly matching TRBD2 (6 bases). Per germline, CDR1 LGHNA and CDR2 YNFKEQ. CDR3 length equals 15 residues. With 3 bases removed from V and 4 bases from J, the gap between germline ends came to 16 bases. CDR3 protein: CASSQSSGNYYEQYF. For the CDR3, the DNA is TGTGCCAGCAGCCAGAGTAGCGGTAACTATTACGAGCAGTACTTC.

The chain combines TRBV29-1 with TRBJ2-5; D perhaps matches TRBD1 (5 bases). CDR1 and CDR2 from the germline V gene are SQVTM and ANQGSEA. The CDR3 contains 12 residues. The V gene lost 3 bases and the J gene lost 3 bases, with 8 bases spanning the gap. The chain's CDR3 is CSVEGLKETQYF. CDR3 nucleotide sequence: TGCAGCGTTGAGGGGCTTAAAGAGACCCAGTACTTC.

The chain is built from TRBV25-1 and TRBJ1-6, with D perhaps TRBD1 (5 bases). The germline gives CDR1 MGHDK, CDR2 SYGVNS. The CDR3 loop spans 14 amino acids. Trimming removed 2 bases from V and 14 bases from J, with 16 bases in between. The CDR3 nucleotides are TGTGCCAGCAGTGAAGGGACGGACCACCCATCCCTCCACTTT. Its protein product is CASSEGTDHPSLHF.

The J gene is TRBJ2-7, the V gene TRBV7-2, with TRBD2 as a possible D gene (6 bases). The CDR3 is made up of 15 amino acids. The V end lost 5 bases, the J end lost 2 bases, and 16 bases lay between the germline ends. Germline values: CDR1 SGHTA, CDR2 FQGNSA. CDR3 DNA: TGTGCCAGCAGCCCCCGTTTAACGGGGGCCTACGAGCAGTACTTC. Protein: CASSPRLTGAYEQYF. The variable domain in full, completed from reference TRBV7-2 and TRBJ2-7, reads GAGVSQSPSNKVTEKGKDVELRCDPISGHTALYWYRQSLGQGLEFLIYFQGNSAPDKSGLPSDRFSAERTGGSVSTLTIQRTQQEDSAVYLCASSPRLTGAYEQYFGPGTRLTVT.

The chain is built from TRBV15 and TRBJ1-2, with 8 bases lining up with TRBD1. With V trimmed by 3 bases and J by 4 bases, 4 bases remained unmatched. Per germline, CDR1 LNHNV and CDR2 YYDKDF (reference sequence). The CDR3 spans 14 residues. The CDR3 bases are TGTGCCACCAGCAGGACAGGGGTTGGCTATGGCTACACCTTC. Its protein is CATSRTGVGYGYTF.

This clonotype showed up just a few times. The CDR3 nucleotides read TGCAGTGCTAGAGATCAAACGGGAGGCTACGAGCAGTACTTC. This codes for CSARDQTGGYEQYF. V is TRBV20-1 and J is TRBJ2-7, with TRBD2 matching 7 bases. The CDR3 runs 14 residues. From germline, CDR1 is DFQATT and CDR2 SNEGSKA (reference sequence). The ends lost 0 bases at V and 3 bases at J; junction bases unmatched: 5.

The chain is built from TRBV6-5 and TRBJ1-1; D is ambiguous. With 0 bases removed from V and 3 bases from J, the gap between germline ends came to 11 bases. CDR3 length: 15 amino acids. Germline lookup yields CDR1 MNHEY and CDR2 SVGAGI. Here the CDR3 reads CASSYSTGSDTEAFF. The CDR3 nucleotides read TGTGCCAGCAGTTACTCGACGGGGTCGGACACTGAAGCTTTCTTT.

This clonotype was observed a handful of times. The rearrangement uses TRBV14 and TRBJ2-7, with 10 bases identical to TRBD1. Germline values: CDR1 SGHDN, CDR2 FVKESK. CDR3 length equals 15 residues. The junction had 5 bases not matched to a gene; V was cut back by 0 bases and J by 6 bases. In DNA form, the CDR3 reads TGTGCCAGCAGCCAAGATGGGACAGGGGCTTTCGAGCAGTACTTC. Translating it yields CASSQDGTGAFEQYF. Complete variable domain (other parts from reference TRBV14 and TRBJ2-7): EAGVTQFPSHSVIEKGQTVTLRCDPISGHDNLYWYRRVMGKEIKFLLHFVKESKQDESGMPNNRFLAERTGGTYSTLKVQPAELEDSGVYFCASSQDGTGAFEQYFGPGTRLTVT.

The genes are TRBV7-2 and TRBJ1-4; D is possibly TRBD1 (6 bases). Germline CDR1 reads SGHTA; CDR2 reads FQGNSA. The CDR3 covers 19 residues. The V gene lost 1 base and the J gene lost 8 bases, with 26 bases spanning the gap. The CDR3 sequence is CASSLGLGGRRLIGEKLFF. Here the CDR3 DNA reads TGTGCCAGCAGCTTAGGTCTCGGGGGGCGCCGACTTATTGGGGAAAAACTGTTTTTT.